The present T cell receptor beta chain was sequenced within a study of a mutant IDH1 vaccine in newly diagnosed glioma. There are a few counts of this clone. What it binds is not known. Produced via immunoSEQ multiplex PCR; TCRdb's table is partial and in-frame only. The data show some 44,000 clones, with 65% to 90% seen just once and roughly 4.6% held by the top ten. Documented time point: week 35, safety follow-up. The vaccine gave 300 ug of a 20-mer mutant IDH1 peptide subcutaneously per dose. Donors had new WHO grade 3 or 4 IDH1-mutant, ATRX-lost astrocytomas. This CDR3 region has 13 residues. The V gene end was trimmed by 8 bases and the J gene end by 6 bases; junction bases not matched to a gene: 4. CDR1 and CDR2 (germline): MNHNS, SASEGT.

The material was PBMCs, obtained from a glioma patient whose treatment included an IDH1 peptide vaccine. The chain recombines TRBV6-1 with TRBJ1-6; 7 bases fit TRBD1. The TCR was taken from a woman in her forties or fifties with glioma. The CDR3 DNA reads as TGTGCCAGCGACAGGGAAGGTAATTCACCCCTCCACTTT. Protein: CASDREGNSPLHF.